One sample yielded the 13 T cell receptor beta chains listed below, sequenced in a study of blood T cell repertoires in COVID-19 (dated by TCRdb to about 2020). Library creation used the immunoSEQ multiplex PCR assay. The source is immuneACCESS, and TCRdb retained only in-frame sequences with V and J called. Part of the clones is not carried over; for the studies checked, unresolved V genes explain less than half of this, and the remainder is unexplained. The sample records 250,000 to 300,000 clones, about 86% of which are singletons. 3.5% to 4% of the sample is in the top ten clones. Sequenced material: peripheral blood. These receptors were taken from a man aged 18 to 29 with active or convalescent COVID-19.

The rearrangement joins TRBV19 to TRBJ1-3; D possibly corresponds to TRBD1 (5 bases). Germline CDR1 reads LNHDA; CDR2 reads SQIVND (reference sequence). Trimming removed 3 bases from V and 6 bases from J, with 15 bases in between. The CDR3 is 15 residues long. The CDR3 DNA is TGTGCCAGTAGTATCCCTGACAGTGTTGAAAACACCATATATTTT. Amino acid sequence: CASSIPDSVENTIYF.

The V call is TRBV10-1, the J call TRBJ1-4, with 7 bases identical to TRBD1. The germline CDR1 and CDR2 sequences are WNHNN and SYGVQD (reference sequence). V lost 6 bases, J lost 8 bases, and 6 bases stayed unmatched. The CDR3 has 13 amino acids. The DNA for the CDR3 is TGCGCCAGCAGCGGACAGGCAAACGAAAAACTGTTTTTT. This translates into CASSGQANEKLFF.

V is TRBV5-1 and J is TRBJ2-7; tentatively, D is TRBD1 (6 bases). CDR3 length equals 12 residues. Germline CDR1 SGHRS, CDR2 YFSETQ. V was shortened by 7 bases and J by 4 bases, with 12 bases between the two germline ends. CDR3 DNA sequence: TGCGCCAGCTCGGACAGTCCTTACGAGCAGTACTTC. It codes for CASSDSPYEQYF.

Turning to this clone: Other DNA sequences of this sample code for an identical CDR3. In DNA, the CDR3 is TGTGCCAGCAGCTTATCAGGGAACACCGGGGAGCTGTTTTTT. Its protein product is CASSLSGNTGELFF. The chain carries TRBV7-9 and TRBJ2-2; D not resolved. V was cut by 2 bases and J by 1 base, with 5 bases left in between. Germline V lookup: CDR1 SEHNR, CDR2 FQNEAQ (reference sequence). The CDR3 sequence is 14 residues long. Full variable domain (outside the CDR3, taken from reference TRBV7-9 and TRBJ2-2): DTGVSQNPRHKITKRGQNVTFRCDPISEHNRLYWYRQTLGQGPEFLTYFQNEAQLEKSRLLSDRFSAERPKGSFSTLEIQRTEQGDSAMYLCASSLSGNTGELFFGEGSRLTVL.

The chain carries TRBV6-5 and TRBJ1-1; 8 bases match TRBD1. Germline V gives CDR1 MNHEY, CDR2 SVGAGI. This CDR3 contains 14 residues. V shed 6 bases and J 8 bases; nucleotides not matched to a gene: 11. CDR3 DNA sequence: TGTGCCAGCAGCCGTTCCGGGACAGGAGAAGAAGCTTTCTTT. It specifies CASSRSGTGEEAFF.

Comments on this clone: This sample includes further DNA sequences coding for the same CDR3. J is TRBJ2-1 and V is TRBV24-1; 12 bases match TRBD1. Trimming removed 3 bases from V and 7 bases from J; junction bases left unmatched: 3. This CDR3 is 15 amino acids long. CDR1 is KGHDR, CDR2 SFDVKD, per germline. As DNA, the CDR3 is TGTGCCACCAGTGATCCGGGACAGGGGGCGAATGAGCAGTTCTTC. Translation: CATSDPGQGANEQFF.

V usage is TRBV7-3 and J usage is TRBJ2-6, with a possible D match to TRBD2 (5 bases). CDR1 and CDR2 (germline): SGHTA, FQGTGA. The CDR3 totals 17 residues. Between the trimmed V and J ends, which lost 1 base and 0 bases, there was a span of 10 bases. CDR3 nucleotides: TGTGCCAGCAGCTTAAGTGGGAGCCCCTCTGGGGCCAACGTCCTGACTTTC. Amino acid sequence: CASSLSGSPSGANVLTF.

The chain employs TRBV2 and TRBJ2-2, with 11 bases identical to TRBD1. J was trimmed by 5 bases and V by 7 bases; bases with no gene match: 15. Germline CDR1 SNHLY, CDR2 FYNNEI. The CDR3 length is 18 residues. The CDR3 region is CASMGNRDRGSWTGELFF. CDR3 DNA: TGTGCCAGCATGGGGAACCGGGACAGGGGGAGTTGGACCGGGGAGCTGTTTTTT.

This chain connects TRBV20-1 to TRBJ1-2; 7 positions agree with TRBD1. The germline V gene has CDR1 DFQATT and CDR2 SNEGSKA (reference sequence). V was pared by 7 bases and J by 5 bases, with 4 bases of the junction left unmatched. The CDR3 loop spans 11 amino acids. The CDR3 coding sequence is TGCAGTGTCTCAGGGGGTTATGGCTACACCTTC. Protein sequence: CSVSGGYGYTF.

This chain links TRBV29-1 with TRBJ1-4, with D unresolved. Trimming left V 4 bases short and J 7 bases short, with 10 bases between. The CDR3 is 12 amino acids. Germline CDR1 SQVTM, CDR2 ANQGSEA. CDR3 sequence (DNA): TGCAGCGTTGCCACTCTTGGTGAAAAACTGTTTTTT. Its protein is CSVATLGEKLFF.

The chain carries TRBV18 and TRBJ1-2; D unresolved. The CDR3 consists of 13 residues. Between the trimmed V and J ends, which lost 5 bases and 4 bases, there was a span of 11 bases. Germline V gene data show CDR1 as KGHSH and CDR2 as LQKENI. In DNA, the CDR3 is TGTGCCAGCTCATCCCTACAGATCTATGGCTACACCTTC. Its protein product is CASSSLQIYGYTF.

The chain carries TRBV6-5 and TRBJ1-2; possible D gene TRBD1, 6 bases. Deletions cut 6 bases from V and 2 bases from J, with 10 bases between. The CDR3 is made up of 13 amino acids. Germline V lookup: CDR1 MNHEY, CDR2 SVGAGI. CDR3 DNA: TGTGCCAGCAGAATACAGGGAAACTATGGCTACACCTTC. Translation gives CASRIQGNYGYTF.

This clone has a single count. The rearrangement uses TRBV28 and TRBJ1-3; D uncertain. V was clipped by 3 bases and J by 6 bases, with 12 bases between them. The CDR3 contains 14 residues. Germline V gene lookup returns CDR1 MDHEN and CDR2 SYDVKM. CDR3 sequence (DNA): TGTGCCAGCAGTTTGCGGATAAGTCTAAACACCATATATTTT. It specifies CASSLRISLNTIYF.